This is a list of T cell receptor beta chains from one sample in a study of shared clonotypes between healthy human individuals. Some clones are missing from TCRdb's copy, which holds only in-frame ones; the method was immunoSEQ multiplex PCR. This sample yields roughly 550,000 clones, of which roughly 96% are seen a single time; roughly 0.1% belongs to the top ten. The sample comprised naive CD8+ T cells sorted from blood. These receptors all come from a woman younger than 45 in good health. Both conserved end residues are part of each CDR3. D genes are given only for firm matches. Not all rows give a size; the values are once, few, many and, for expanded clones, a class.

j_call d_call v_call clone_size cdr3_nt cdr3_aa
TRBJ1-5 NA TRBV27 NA TGTGCCAGCAGTTCGCGAACGGGTAGCAATCAGCCCCAGCATTTT CASSSRTGSNQPQHF
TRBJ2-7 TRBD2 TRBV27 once TGTGCCAGCACCCCAGGGACTAGCGGGGCCTACGAGCAGTACTTC CASTPGTSGAYEQYF
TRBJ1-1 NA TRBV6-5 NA TGTGCCAGCAGCCGGTTCGGGGCCGCTGAAGCTTTCTTT CASSRFGAAEAFF
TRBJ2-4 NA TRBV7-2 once TGTGCCAGCAGCTCTCGGGAATCCAAAAACATTCAGTACTTC CASSSRESKNIQYF
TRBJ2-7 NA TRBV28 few TGTGCCAGCAGTTTTTCCCCTCCGTACGAGCAGTACTTC CASSFSPPYEQYF
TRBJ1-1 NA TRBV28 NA TGTGCCAGCAGTTCGTCCACTGAAGCTTTCTTT CASSSSTEAFF
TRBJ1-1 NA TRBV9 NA TGTGCCAGCAGCGCCCACAGGCAGGAGACTGAAGCTTTCTTT CASSAHRQETEAFF
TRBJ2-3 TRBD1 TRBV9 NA TGTGCCAGCAGCGTTGGACAGGGCGAGGGCTGGGGTGCAGATACGCAGTATTTT CASSVGQGEGWGADTQYF
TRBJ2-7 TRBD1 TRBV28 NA TGTGCCAGCAGTTTGTCCAACAGGGGGTGGAGCTCCTACGAGCAGTACTTC CASSLSNRGWSSYEQYF
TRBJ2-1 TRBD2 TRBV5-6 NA TGTGCCAGCATCACCTGGGGGGGACTAGCGGGTGAGCAGTTCTTC CASITWGGLAGEQFF
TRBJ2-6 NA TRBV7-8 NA TGTGCCAGCAGCTCCGGCACTAGCTGGGCCAACGTCCTGACTTTC CASSSGTSWANVLTF
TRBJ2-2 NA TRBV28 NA TGTGCCAGCAGACAACCAAAATCGGGCACCGGGGAGCTGTTTTTT CASRQPKSGTGELFF
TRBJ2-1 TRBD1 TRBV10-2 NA TGCGCCAGCAGTGAGAGGGGGACAGGGGGCAGTGAGCAGTTCTTC CASSERGTGGSEQFF
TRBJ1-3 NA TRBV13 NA TGTGCCAGCAGCTTAGGCGAGCGAGCAAACACCATATATTTT CASSLGERANTIYF
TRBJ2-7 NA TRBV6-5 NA TGTGCCAGCAGTCCCCAGGGGCCCTACGAGCAGTACTTC CASSPQGPYEQYF